Listed below are T cell receptor beta chains from one sample, sequenced in a study of neurological immune-mediated disorders. Each CDR3 protein is one row after TCRdb ran MiXCR on the 5' RACE reads. Here the sample spans 55,000 or so distinct CDR3 sequences, approximately 4.1% being singletons. The material sequenced was PBMCs. The origin of the receptors is a man aged 50 to 60 with multiple sclerosis. Each CDR3 is given with its conserved first and last residue. A D gene is named only where the DNA matches it firmly. Size tells how often a clone was seen (once, few, many) or the class of an expanded clone, and some rows leave it out.

TRBD2	NA	TRBV4-1	TRBJ2-5	CASSQESRGGQETQYF	TGCGCCAGCAGCCAAGAGAGTCGGGGGGGCCAAGAGACCCAGTACTTC
NA	many	TRBV10-3	TRBJ2-7	CAISEGARYEQYF	TGTGCCATCAGCGAGGGCGCGAGGTACGAGCAGTACTTC
NA	NA	TRBV5-1	TRBJ2-7	CASSAAQGFGLEQYF	TGCGCCAGCAGCGCGGCACAGGGATTCGGTCTCGAGCAGTACTTC
NA	many	TRBV7-9	TRBJ2-4	CASRSLRGRSKNIQYF	TGTGCCAGCAGGTCCCTTCGGGGGAGGTCCAAAAACATTCAGTACTTC
NA	few	TRBV7-3	TRBJ1-6	CASSLYGMGNSPLNF	TGTGCCAGCAGCTTATACGGGATGGGGAATTCACCCCTCAACTTT
TRBD2	many	TRBV20-1	TRBJ2-2	CSAPTSGGAPGELFF	TGCAGTGCCCCGACTAGCGGGGGGGCCCCCGGGGAGCTGTTTTTT
TRBD2	few	TRBV10-3	TRBJ2-2	CAISGCGGVSPVLSFANTGELFF	TGTGCCATCAGTGGTTGCGGGGGGGTATCCCCCGTTCTCTCGTTCGCGAACACCGGGGAGCTGTTTTTT
TRBD1	many	TRBV9	TRBJ2-7	CASSVSTGASYEQYF	TGTGCCAGCAGCGTAAGTACAGGGGCTTCGTACGAGCAGTACTTC
NA	many	TRBV6-5	TRBJ1-5	CASSSSTGNQPQHF	TGTGCCAGCAGTTCCTCGACTGGCAATCAGCCCCAGCATTTT
NA	NA	TRBV30	TRBJ2-7	CACSVGYPLEQYF	TGTGCCTGTAGCGTGGGGTACCCCCTCGAGCAGTACTTC
NA	few	TRBV20-1	TRBJ2-7	CSASIPGMYEQYF	TGCAGTGCTAGTATCCCAGGAATGTACGAGCAGTACTTC
NA	many	TRBV12-3/TRBV12-4	TRBJ1-2	CAMAKGDGYTF	TGTGCCATGGCTAAGGGGGATGGCTACACCTTC
NA	many	TRBV20-1	TRBJ1-1	CSARDRGKSTEAFF	TGCAGTGCTAGAGATCGGGGGAAAAGTACTGAAGCTTTCTTT
NA	few	TRBV11-2	TRBJ2-5	CASSLVGQTGETQYF	TGTGCCAGCAGCTTAGTTGGACAAACGGGAGAGACCCAGTACTTC
NA	many	TRBV5-1	TRBJ2-1	CASSMRTANEQFF	TGCGCCAGCAGCATGCGGACAGCCAATGAGCAGTTCTTC
TRBD2	many	TRBV9	TRBJ2-1	CASSTSQLAGFPNEQFF	TGTGCCAGCAGCACGAGCCAGCTAGCGGGCTTTCCAAATGAGCAGTTCTTC
TRBD1	NA	TRBV18	TRBJ1-1	CASSLGQYVMNTEAFF	TGTGCCAGCTCACTGGGACAGTACGTTATGAACACTGAAGCTTTCTTT
NA	many	TRBV5-1	TRBJ2-3	CASSLGTVSTDTQYF	TGCGCCAGCAGCTTGGGGACAGTGAGCACAGATACGCAGTATTTT
NA	few	TRBV20-1	TRBJ2-2	CSARDLRLDFSGELFF	TGCAGTGCTAGAGATTTAAGACTAGATTTTTCCGGGGAGCTGTTTTTT
NA	NA	TRBV6-5	TRBJ2-7	CASSYTGYEQYF	TGTGCCAGCAGCTACACAGGGTACGAGCAGTACTTC
NA	many	TRBV11-2	TRBJ1-3	CASSLIGNSGNTIYF	TGTGCCAGCAGCTTGATCGGGAACTCTGGAAACACCATATATTTT
TRBD1	many	TRBV29-1	TRBJ2-1	CSVVTRRGPGYNEQFF	TGCAGCGTTGTCACCCGCAGGGGGCCAGGATACAATGAGCAGTTCTTC
NA	many	TRBV5-1	TRBJ2-2	CASSFWAEGSGELFF	TGCGCCAGCAGCTTTTGGGCCGAGGGTTCCGGGGAGCTGTTTTTT
NA	many	TRBV14	TRBJ2-7	CASSHWGEGTYEQYF	TGTGCCAGCAGCCATTGGGGGGAAGGAACCTACGAGCAGTACTTC
NA	many	TRBV10-3	TRBJ2-7	CAIHGERNYEQYF	TGTGCCATCCACGGCGAGCGGAACTACGAGCAGTACTTC
NA	many	TRBV6-5	TRBJ2-2	CASSRTLGITGELFF	TGTGCCAGCAGTCGGACGTTGGGTATCACCGGGGAGCTGTTTTTT